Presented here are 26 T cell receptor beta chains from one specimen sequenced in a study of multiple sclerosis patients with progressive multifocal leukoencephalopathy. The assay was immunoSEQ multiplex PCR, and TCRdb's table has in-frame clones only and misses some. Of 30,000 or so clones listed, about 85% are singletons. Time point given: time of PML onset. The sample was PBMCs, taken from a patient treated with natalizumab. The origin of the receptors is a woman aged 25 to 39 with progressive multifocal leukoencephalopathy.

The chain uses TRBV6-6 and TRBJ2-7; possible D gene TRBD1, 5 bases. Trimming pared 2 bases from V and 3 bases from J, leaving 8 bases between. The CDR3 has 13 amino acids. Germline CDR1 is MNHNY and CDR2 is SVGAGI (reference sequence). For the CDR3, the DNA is TGTGCCAGCAGTTACGGGGCTAGCTACGAGCAGTACTTC. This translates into CASSYGASYEQYF.

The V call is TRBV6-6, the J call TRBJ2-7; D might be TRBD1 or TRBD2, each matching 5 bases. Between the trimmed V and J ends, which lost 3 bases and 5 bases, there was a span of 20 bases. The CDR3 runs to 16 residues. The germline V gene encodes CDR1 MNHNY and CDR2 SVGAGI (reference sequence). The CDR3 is CASSYRSGTGDNEQYF. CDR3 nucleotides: TGTGCCAGCAGTTATCGTTCCGGGACCGGCGACAACGAGCAGTACTTC.

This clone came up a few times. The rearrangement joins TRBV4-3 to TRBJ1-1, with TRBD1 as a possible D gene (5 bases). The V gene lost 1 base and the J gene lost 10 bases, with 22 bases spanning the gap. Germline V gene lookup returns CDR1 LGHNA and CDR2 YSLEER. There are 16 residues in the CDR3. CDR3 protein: CASSQGIGMSGEAAFF. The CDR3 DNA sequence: TGCGCCAGCAGCCAAGGGATCGGAATGTCGGGGGAGGCAGCTTTCTTT.

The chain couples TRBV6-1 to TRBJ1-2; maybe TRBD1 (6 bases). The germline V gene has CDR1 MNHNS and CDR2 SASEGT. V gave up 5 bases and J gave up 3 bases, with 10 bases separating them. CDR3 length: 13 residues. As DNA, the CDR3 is TGTGCCAGCAGTTCCGGACAGTACTATGGCTACACCTTC. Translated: CASSSGQYYGYTF.

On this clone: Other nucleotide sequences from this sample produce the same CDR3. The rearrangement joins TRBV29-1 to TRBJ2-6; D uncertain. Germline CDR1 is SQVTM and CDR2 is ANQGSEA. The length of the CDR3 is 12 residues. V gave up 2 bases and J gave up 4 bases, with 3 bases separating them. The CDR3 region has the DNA TGCAGCGTTGAATCGGGGGCCAACGTCCTGACTTTC. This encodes CSVESGANVLTF.

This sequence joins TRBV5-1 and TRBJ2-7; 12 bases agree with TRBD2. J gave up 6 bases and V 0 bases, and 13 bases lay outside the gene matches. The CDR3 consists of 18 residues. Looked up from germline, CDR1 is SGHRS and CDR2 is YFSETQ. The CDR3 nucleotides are TGCGCCAGCAGCTTGGGACTAGCGGGAGATACCCTTTTGGGCGAGCAGTACTTC. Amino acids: CASSLGLAGDTLLGEQYF.

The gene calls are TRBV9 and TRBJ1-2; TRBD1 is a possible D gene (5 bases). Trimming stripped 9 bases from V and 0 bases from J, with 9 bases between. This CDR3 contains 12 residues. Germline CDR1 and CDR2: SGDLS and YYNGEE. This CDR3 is CATGTANYGYTF. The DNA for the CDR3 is TGTGCCACCGGGACGGCTAACTATGGCTACACCTTC.

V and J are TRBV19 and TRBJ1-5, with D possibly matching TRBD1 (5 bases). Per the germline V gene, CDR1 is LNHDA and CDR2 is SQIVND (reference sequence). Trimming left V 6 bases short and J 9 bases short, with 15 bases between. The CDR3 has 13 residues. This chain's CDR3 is CASSLAEGRPQHF. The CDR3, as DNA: TGTGCCAGTAGCCTAGCGGAGGGGAGGCCCCAGCATTTT.

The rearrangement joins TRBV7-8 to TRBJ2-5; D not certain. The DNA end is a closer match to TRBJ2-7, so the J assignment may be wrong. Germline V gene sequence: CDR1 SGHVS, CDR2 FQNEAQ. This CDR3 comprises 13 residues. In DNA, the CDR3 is TGTGCCAGCAGCCCCCTGGCCAATTACGAGCAGTACTTC. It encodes CASSPLANYEQYF.

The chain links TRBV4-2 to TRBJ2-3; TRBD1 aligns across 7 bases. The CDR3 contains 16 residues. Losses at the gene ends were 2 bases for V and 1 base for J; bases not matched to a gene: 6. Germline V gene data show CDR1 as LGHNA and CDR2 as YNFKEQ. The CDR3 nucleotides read TGTGCCAGCAGCCAAACAGGGGATGATGGCACAGATACGCAGTATTTT. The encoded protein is CASSQTGDDGTDTQYF.

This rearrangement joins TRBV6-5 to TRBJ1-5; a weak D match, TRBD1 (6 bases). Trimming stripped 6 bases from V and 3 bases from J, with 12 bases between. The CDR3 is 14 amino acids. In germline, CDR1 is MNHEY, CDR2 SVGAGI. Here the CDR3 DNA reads TGTGCCAGCAGAGGGGGACATCCCAATCAGCCCCAGCATTTT. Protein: CASRGGHPNQPQHF.

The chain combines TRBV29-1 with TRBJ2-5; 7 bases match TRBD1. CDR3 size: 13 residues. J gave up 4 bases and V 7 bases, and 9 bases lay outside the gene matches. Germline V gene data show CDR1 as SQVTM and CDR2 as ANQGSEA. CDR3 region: CSESDRVGETQYF. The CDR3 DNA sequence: TGCAGCGAGAGCGACAGGGTCGGAGAGACCCAGTACTTC.

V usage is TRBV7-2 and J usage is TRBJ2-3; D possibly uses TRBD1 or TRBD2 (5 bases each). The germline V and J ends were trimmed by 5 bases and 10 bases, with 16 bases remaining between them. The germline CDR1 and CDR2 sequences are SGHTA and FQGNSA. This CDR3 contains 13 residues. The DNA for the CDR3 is TGTGCCAGCAGCCCGGGGCAGAGGAGATCGCAGTATTTT. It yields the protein CASSPGQRRSQYF.

This CDR3 reads CASSYSPSSYEQYF. CDR3 sequence (DNA): TGTGCCAGCAGTTATTCGCCTAGCTCCTACGAGCAGTACTTC. The rearrangement links TRBV6-6 to TRBJ2-7; D call uncertain. The CDR3 totals 14 residues. Looked up from germline, CDR1 is MNHNY and CDR2 is SVGAGI (reference sequence). V was cut by 3 bases and J by 0 bases, with 9 bases left in between.

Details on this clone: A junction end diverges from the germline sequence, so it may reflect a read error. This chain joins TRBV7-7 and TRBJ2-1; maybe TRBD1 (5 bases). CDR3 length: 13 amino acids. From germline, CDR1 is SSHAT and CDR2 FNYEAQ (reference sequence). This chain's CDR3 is CASSLTVNNEQFF. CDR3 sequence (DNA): TGTGCTAGCAGCCTGACAGTTAACAATGAGCAGTTCTTC.

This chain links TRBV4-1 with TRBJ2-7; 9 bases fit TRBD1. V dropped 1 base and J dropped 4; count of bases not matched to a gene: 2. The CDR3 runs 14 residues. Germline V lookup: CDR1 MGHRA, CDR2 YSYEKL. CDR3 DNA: TGCGCCAGCAGCCAAGGGGACAGGGCGTACGAGCAGTACTTC. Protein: CASSQGDRAYEQYF.

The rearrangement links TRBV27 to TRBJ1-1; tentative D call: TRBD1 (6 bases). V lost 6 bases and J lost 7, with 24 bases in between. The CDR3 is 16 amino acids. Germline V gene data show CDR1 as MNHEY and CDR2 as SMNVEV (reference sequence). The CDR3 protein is CASRTRGGGGYSEAFF. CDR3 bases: TGTGCCAGCAGAACTCGTGGGGGAGGGGGATACAGTGAAGCTTTCTTT.

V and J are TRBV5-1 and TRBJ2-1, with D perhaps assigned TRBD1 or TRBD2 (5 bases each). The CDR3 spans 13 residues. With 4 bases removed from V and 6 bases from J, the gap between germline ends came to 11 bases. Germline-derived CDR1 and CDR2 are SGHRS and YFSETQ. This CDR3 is CASSLPGGNEQFF. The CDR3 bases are TGCGCCAGCAGCCTCCCTGGGGGCAATGAGCAGTTCTTC. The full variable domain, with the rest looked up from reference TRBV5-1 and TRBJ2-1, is KAGVTQTPRYLIKTRGQQVTLSCSPISGHRSVSWYQQTPGQGLQFLFEYFSETQRNKGNFPGRFSGRQFSNSRSEMNVSTLELGDSALYLCASSLPGGNEQFFGPGTRLTVL.

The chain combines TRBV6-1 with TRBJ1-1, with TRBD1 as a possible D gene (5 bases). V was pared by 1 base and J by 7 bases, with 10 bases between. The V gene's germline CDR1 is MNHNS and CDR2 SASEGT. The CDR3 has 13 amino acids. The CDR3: CASSEVGDSEAFF. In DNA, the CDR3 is TGTGCCAGCAGTGAAGTGGGAGACAGTGAAGCTTTCTTT.

Written as DNA, the CDR3 is TGCGCCAGCAGTGAGTCGGGGACTAGCAATCTCGACGCGCAGTATTTT. Translating it yields CASSESGTSNLDAQYF. The V call is TRBV10-1, the J call TRBJ2-3, with TRBD2 matching over 9 bases. This CDR3 is 16 amino acids long. The germline CDR1 and CDR2 sequences are WNHNN and SYGVQD (reference sequence). Trimming took 0 bases from V and 10 from J; bases not matched to a gene: 11.

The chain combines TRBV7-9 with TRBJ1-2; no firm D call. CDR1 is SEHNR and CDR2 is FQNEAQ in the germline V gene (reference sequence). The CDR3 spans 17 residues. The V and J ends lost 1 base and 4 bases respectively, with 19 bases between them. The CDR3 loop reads CASSLGLEEHFGYGYTF. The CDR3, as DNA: TGTGCCAGCAGCTTAGGCCTTGAAGAACACTTCGGCTATGGCTACACCTTC. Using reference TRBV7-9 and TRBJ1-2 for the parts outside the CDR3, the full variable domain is DTGVSQNPRHKITKRGQNVTFRCDPISEHNRLYWYRQTLGQGPEFLTYFQNEAQLEKSRLLSDRFSAERPKGSFSTLEIQRTEQGDSAMYLCASSLGLEEHFGYGYTFGSGTRLTVV.

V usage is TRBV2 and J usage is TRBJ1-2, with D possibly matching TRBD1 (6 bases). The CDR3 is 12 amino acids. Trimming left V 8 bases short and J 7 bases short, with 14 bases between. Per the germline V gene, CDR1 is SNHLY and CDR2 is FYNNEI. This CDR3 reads CASDGGQTGYTF. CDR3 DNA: TGTGCCAGCGATGGGGGGCAAACTGGCTACACCTTC.

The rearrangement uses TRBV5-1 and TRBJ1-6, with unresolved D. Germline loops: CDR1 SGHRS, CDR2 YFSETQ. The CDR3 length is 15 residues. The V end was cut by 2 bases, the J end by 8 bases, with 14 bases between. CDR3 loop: CASSFSGSPDSPLHF. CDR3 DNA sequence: TGCGCCAGCAGCTTCTCCGGGAGCCCGGATTCACCCCTCCACTTT.

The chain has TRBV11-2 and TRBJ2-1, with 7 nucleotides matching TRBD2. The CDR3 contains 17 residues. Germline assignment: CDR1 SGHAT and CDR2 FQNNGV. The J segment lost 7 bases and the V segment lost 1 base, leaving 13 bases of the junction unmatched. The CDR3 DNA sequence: TGTGCCAGCAGCTTAGCAGGTTCGGGGAGGGCCCTGAATGAGCAGTTCTTC. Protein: CASSLAGSGRALNEQFF.

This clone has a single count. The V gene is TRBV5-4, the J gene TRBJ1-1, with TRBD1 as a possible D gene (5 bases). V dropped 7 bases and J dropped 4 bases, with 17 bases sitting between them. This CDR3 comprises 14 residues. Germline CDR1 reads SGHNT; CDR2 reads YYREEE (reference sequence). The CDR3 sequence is CASARREGSTEAFF. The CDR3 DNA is TGTGCCAGCGCCCGAAGGGAGGGGAGCACTGAAGCTTTCTTT.

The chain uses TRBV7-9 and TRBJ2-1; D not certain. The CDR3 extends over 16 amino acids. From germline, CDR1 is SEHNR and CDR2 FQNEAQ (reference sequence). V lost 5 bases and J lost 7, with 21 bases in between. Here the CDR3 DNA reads TGTGCCAGCAGCCTCATAGGAACCTCTGATAAAAATGAGCAGTTCTTC. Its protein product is CASSLIGTSDKNEQFF.